Each of the 2 T cell receptor beta chains below was sequenced from the same sample in a study of pediatric ulcerative colitis. The rectum was sampled with one to two pinch biopsies at colonoscopy. Clones were sequenced by immunoSEQ multiplex PCR, and TCRdb holds only the in-frame ones, with some missing. Of approximately 17,000 clones in the sample, approximately 80% were seen once. The material sequenced was gut tissue. These receptors were taken from a boy younger than 18 who was a control in a study of pediatric ulcerative colitis.

This clone was seen a few times. This sequence joins TRBV7-8 and TRBJ1-2; TRBD1 might be the D (6 bases). Germline V gene data show CDR1 as SGHVS and CDR2 as FQNEAQ. V shed 5 bases and J shed 2 bases, with 15 bases lying between them. The CDR3 loop spans 15 amino acids. The CDR3 bases are TGTGCCAGCAGCCCCGGACCCGGGACAAACTATGGCTACACCTTC. It codes for CASSPGPGTNYGYTF.

The rearrangement uses TRBV18 and TRBJ2-7, with 8 bases matching TRBD1. The CDR3 consists of 15 residues. CDR1 is KGHSH, CDR2 LQKENI, per germline. With 3 bases clipped from V and 7 bases from J, the junction kept 11 bases outside the gene matches. This CDR3 is CASSPGTGFSKEQYF. The CDR3 DNA reads as TGTGCCAGCTCACCCGGGACAGGATTTTCTAAGGAGCAGTACTTC.